Detailed here is one T cell receptor beta chain. As yet, its antigen is unknown. The PCR made use of 60 Vbeta and 13 Jbeta primers. Libraries were prepared by immunoSEQ multiplex PCR; TCRdb keeps only in-frame clonotypes and omits some of them. There are 65,000 to 90,000 clones in the sample; roughly 85% occur only once, and less than 2.5% lies in the top ten. The CDR3 contains 14 residues. Germline CDR1 reads MNHNS; CDR2 reads SASEGT. V lost 4 bases and J 3 bases, leaving 13 bases between the germline ends. The sample originates from a study of cytomegalovirus exposure and HLA in healthy donors. Overall study context: Unique TCR beta sequences numbering around 110 million came from 150 million to 200 million T cells in an earlier analysis. Overall study results and limits: Cytomegalovirus status was reportedly diagnosed by the classifier with high specificity and sensitivity.

The sequencing sample was made of PBMCs. The TCR sequence derives from a woman in her 30s in good health and CMV-seronegative. The chain has TRBV6-1 and TRBJ2-7; D possibly corresponds to TRBD1 (5 bases). The CDR3 spells CASSAGHPLYEQYF. The CDR3 nucleotides read TGTGCCAGCAGTGCCGGACACCCTCTCTACGAGCAGTACTTC.